This TCR beta chain was identified during a study of beta chain features in type 1 diabetes. This clone was seen a handful of times. What it binds is unknown. Reverse transcribing all isolated RNA meant expressed TCRB transcripts were sequenced. Sequencing used immunoSEQ multiplex PCR; TCRdb keeps in-frame clones, though not all of them. Here the sample spans under 850,000 clones, roughly 13% being singletons. Study findings and constraints: Researchers report that Type 1 diabetes patients had moderately but significantly shorter TCRB CDR3s across all four CD4+ subsets.

V dropped 2 bases and J dropped 7; count of bases not matched to a gene: 6. CDR1 and CDR2 (germline): MNHEY, SVGAGI. The CDR3 extends over 14 amino acids. The origin of this receptor is a man aged 18 to 29 with type 1 diabetes. The rearrangement uses TRBV6-5 and TRBJ2-3, with TRBD2 matching 7 bases. The sequenced sample consisted of naive CD4+ T cells from blood. This CDR3 reads CASSYGGERNTQYF. CDR3 DNA: TGTGCCAGCAGTTACGGGGGGGAGAGAAATACGCAGTATTTT.